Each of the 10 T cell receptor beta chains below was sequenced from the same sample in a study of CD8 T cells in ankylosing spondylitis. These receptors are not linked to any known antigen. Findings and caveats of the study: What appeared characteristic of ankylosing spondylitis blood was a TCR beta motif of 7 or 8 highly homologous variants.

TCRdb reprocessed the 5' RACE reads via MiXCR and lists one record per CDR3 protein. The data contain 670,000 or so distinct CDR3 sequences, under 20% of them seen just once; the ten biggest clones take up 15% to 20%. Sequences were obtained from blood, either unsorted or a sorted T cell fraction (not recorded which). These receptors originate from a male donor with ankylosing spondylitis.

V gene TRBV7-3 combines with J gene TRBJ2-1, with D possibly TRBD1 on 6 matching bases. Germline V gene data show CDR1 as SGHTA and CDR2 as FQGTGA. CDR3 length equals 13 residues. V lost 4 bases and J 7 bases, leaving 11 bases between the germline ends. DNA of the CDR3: TGTGCCAGCAGCTCCGGGACACCGAATGAGCAGTTCTTC. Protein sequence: CASSSGTPNEQFF.

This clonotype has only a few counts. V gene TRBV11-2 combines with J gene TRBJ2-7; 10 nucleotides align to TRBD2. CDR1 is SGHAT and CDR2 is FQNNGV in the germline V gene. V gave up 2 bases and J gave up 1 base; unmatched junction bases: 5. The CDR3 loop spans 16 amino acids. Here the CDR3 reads CASSLTSGAGSYEQYF. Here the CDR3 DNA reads TGTGCCAGCAGCTTAACTAGCGGGGCTGGGTCCTACGAGCAGTACTTC. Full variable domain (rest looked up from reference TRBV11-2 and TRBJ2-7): EAGVAQSPRYKIIEKRQSVAFWCNPISGHATLYWYQQILGQGPKLLIQFQNNGVVDDSQLPKDRFSAERLKGVDSTLKIQPAKLEDSAVYLCASSLTSGAGSYEQYFGPGTRLTVT.

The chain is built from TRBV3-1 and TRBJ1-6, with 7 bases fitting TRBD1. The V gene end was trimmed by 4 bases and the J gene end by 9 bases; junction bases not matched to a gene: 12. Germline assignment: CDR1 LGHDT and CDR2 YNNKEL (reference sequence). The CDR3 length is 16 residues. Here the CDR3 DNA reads TGTGCCAGCAGCCCTACCCGACAGGGAGGTTTTTCACCCCTCCACTTT. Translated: CASSPTRQGGFSPLHF.

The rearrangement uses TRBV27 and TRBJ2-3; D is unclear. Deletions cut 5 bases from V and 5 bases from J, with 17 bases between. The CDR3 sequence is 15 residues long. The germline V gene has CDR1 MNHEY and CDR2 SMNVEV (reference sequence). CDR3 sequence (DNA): TGTGCCAGCAGTACGACCGAAGGGCTTGTAGATACGCAGTATTTT. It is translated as CASSTTEGLVDTQYF.

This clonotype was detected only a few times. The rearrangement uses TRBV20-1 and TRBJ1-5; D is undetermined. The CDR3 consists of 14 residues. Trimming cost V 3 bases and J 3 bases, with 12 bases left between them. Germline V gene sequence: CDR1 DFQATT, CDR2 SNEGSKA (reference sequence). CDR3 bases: TGCAGTGCTAGTTCGGGGATTGACAATCAGCCCCAGCATTTT. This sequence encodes CSASSGIDNQPQHF.

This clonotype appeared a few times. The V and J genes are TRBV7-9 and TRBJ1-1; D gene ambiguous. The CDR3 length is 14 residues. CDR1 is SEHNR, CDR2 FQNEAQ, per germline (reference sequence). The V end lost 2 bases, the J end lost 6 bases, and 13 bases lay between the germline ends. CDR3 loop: CASSLKASGSEAFF. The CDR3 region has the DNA TGTGCCAGCAGCTTAAAGGCGTCGGGATCTGAAGCTTTCTTT.

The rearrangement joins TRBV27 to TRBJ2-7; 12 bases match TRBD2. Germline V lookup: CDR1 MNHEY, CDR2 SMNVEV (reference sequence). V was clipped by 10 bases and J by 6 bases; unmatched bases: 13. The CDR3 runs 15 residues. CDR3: CATRLAGDPLTEQYF. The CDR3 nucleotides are TGTGCCACCCGACTAGCGGGAGACCCCTTGACCGAGCAGTACTTC.

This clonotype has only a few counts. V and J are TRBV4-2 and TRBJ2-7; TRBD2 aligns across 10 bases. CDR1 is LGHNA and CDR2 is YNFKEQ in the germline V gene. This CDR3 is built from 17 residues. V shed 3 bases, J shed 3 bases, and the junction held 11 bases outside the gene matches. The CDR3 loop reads CASSQFPPGLAHYEQYF. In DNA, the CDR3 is TGTGCCAGCAGCCAGTTTCCTCCGGGACTAGCGCACTACGAGCAGTACTTC.

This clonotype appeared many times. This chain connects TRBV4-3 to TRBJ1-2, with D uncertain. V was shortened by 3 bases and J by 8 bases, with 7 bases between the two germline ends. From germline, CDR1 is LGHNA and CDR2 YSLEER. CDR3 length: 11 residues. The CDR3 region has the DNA TGCGCCAGCAGCCAGGGATTCGGCTACACCTTC. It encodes CASSQGFGYTF.

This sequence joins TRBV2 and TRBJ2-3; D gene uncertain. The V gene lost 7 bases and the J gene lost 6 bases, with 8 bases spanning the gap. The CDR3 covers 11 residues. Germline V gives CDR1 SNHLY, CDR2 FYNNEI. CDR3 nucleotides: TGTGCCAGCAACCCGCCGGATACGCAGTATTTT. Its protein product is CASNPPDTQYF.